This TCR beta chain was recovered during a study of identical twins. Notes on the study in general: Fewer insertions marked abundant cord blood beta clonotypes; young adult naive trended weakly, memory not at all. Models predicted too little out-of-frame TCR alpha sharing in monozygotic twins. One should note that invariant MAIT and iNKT cells could partly confound zero-insertion analyses.

Concerning this clonotype itself: Its target is not known.

The CDR3 consists of 14 residues. Trimming at V came to 4 bases and at J to 4 bases, leaving 6 bases not matched to a gene. The germline CDR1 and CDR2 sequences are SNHLY and FYNNEI. In TCRdb, the 5' RACE reads were re-called with MiXCR into one record per CDR3 protein. The profile shows 500,000 to 700,000 distinct CDR3 sequences, roughly 7.1% of them singletons. This sample also appeared in a second study, on yellow fever vaccine responses in identical twins.

J is TRBJ2-5 and V is TRBV2, with 7 bases lining up with TRBD1. Sequenced sample: PBMCs. The TCR comes from a woman in her late teens or twenties in good health. This chain's CDR3 is CASSGTGVRETQYF. The DNA of the CDR3 is TGTGCCAGCAGTGGGACAGGCGTCCGAGAGACCCAGTACTTC.